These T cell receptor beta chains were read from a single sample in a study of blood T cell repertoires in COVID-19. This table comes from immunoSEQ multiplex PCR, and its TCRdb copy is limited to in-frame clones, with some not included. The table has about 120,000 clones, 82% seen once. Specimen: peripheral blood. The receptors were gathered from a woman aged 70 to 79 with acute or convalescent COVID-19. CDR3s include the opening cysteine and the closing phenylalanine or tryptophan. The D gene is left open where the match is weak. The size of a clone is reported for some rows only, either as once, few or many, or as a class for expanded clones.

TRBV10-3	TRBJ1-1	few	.	TGTGCCATCAGTGAAGGCTTTCCAGGGAACACTGAAGCTTTCTTT	CAISEGFPGNTEAFF
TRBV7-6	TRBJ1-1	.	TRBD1	TGTGCCAGCAGCCTAAGACAGGGAGGGAACACTGAAGCTTTCTTT	CASSLRQGGNTEAFF
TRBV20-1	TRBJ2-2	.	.	TGCAGTGCTAGTTCGGACATTCTCACCGGGGAGCTGTTTTTT	CSASSDILTGELFF
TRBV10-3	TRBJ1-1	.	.	TGTGCCATCAGTGAGTCGGCAGGGAAAGGAAACACTGAAGCTTTCTTT	CAISESAGKGNTEAFF
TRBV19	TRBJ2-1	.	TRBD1	TGTGCCAGTAGTACCGCCGGGACAGGCTACAATGAGCAGTTCTTC	CASSTAGTGYNEQFF
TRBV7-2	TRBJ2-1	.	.	TGTGCCAGCAGCAAAGAATGGGAGACGAGACTGTTCTTC	CASSKEWETRLFF
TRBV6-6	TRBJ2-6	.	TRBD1	TGTGCCAGCAGTTGGGACAGCTCTGGGGCCAACGTCCTGACTTTC	CASSWDSSGANVLTF
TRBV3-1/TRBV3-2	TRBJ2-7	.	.	TGTGCCAGCAGCCCCCCCGGGACAATCTCTTACGAGCAGTACTTC	CASSPPGTISYEQYF
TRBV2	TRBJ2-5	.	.	TGTGCCAGCAGCGTCAGTGGGACCCAGTACTTC	CASSVSGTQYF
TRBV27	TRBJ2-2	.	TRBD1	TGTGCCAGCAGTTTATCGACAGGGGGCACCGGGGAGCTGTTTTTT	CASSLSTGGTGELFF
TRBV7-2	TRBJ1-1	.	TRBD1	TGTGCCAGCAGCGATCGGACAGGGAGTACTGAAGCTTTCTTT	CASSDRTGSTEAFF
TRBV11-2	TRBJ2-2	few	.	TGTGCCAGCTCCTACGGCGGGGAGCTGTTTTTT	CASSYGGELFF
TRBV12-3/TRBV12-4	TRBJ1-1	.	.	TGTGCCAGCAGTTTAGACAGGGCCGCTGAAGCTTTCTTT	CASSLDRAAEAFF
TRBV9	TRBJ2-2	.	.	TGTGCCAGCAGCGTACGGGGGGCGTTCGGGACCGGGGAGCTGTTTTTT	CASSVRGAFGTGELFF
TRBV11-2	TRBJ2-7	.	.	TGTGCCAGCAGCTTAGTAGGTGACAGTTCCTACGAGCAGTACTTC	CASSLVGDSSYEQYF
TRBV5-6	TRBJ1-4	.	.	TGTGCCAGCAGCCCCTCGATAACAACAGGCCTTGCGGAAAAACTGTTTTTT	CASSPSITTGLAEKLFF
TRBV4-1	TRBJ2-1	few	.	TGCGCCAGCAGCCCCGGCGGGATCTGGAGGAATGAGCAGTTCTTC	CASSPGGIWRNEQFF
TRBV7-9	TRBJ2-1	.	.	TGTGCCAGCAGCTTATCAGATCCCTCCTACAATGAGCAGTTCTTC	CASSLSDPSYNEQFF
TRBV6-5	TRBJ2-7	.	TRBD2	TGTGCCAGCAGGAGTAATAGCGGGGTGGGTCGCGAGCAGTACTTC	CASRSNSGVGREQYF
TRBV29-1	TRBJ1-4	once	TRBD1	TGCAGCGTTTCAGGGGGTCTTGAAAAACTGTTTTTT	CSVSGGLEKLFF
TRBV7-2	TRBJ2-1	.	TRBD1	TGTGCCAGCAGCTTCGACAGGGGGGGGTACAATGAGCAGTTCTTC	CASSFDRGGYNEQFF
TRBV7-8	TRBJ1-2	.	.	TGTGCCAGCAGCTTAGCGCAGGCAGGGGCTTATGGCTACACCTTC	CASSLAQAGAYGYTF
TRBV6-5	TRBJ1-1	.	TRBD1	TGTGCCAGCGGGACAGGTTCTTTCTTGAACACTGAAGCTTTCTTT	CASGTGSFLNTEAFF
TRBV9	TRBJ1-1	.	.	TGTGCCAGCAGCGTAGCGGGCACTGAAGCTTTCTTT	CASSVAGTEAFF
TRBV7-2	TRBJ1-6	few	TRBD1	TGTGCCAGCAGCTTAGGAGGGGGCGCTTCACCCCTCCACTTT	CASSLGGGASPLHF
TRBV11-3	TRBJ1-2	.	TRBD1	TGTGCCAGCAGCATGGGACAGGGTGCCGGCTACACCTTC	CASSMGQGAGYTF
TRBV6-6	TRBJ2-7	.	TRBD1	TGTGCCAGCAGTCAAAGGTGGGGACAGGTTGGCAACGAGCAGTACTTC	CASSQRWGQVGNEQYF
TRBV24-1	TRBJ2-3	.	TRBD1	TGTGCCACCAGTGATGCAGGGGGCCGAGATACGCAGTATTTT	CATSDAGGRDTQYF
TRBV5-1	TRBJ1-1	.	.	TGCGCCAGCAGACAACAGGGGAACACTGAAGCTTTCTTT	CASRQQGNTEAFF
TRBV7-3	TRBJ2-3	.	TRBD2	TGTGCCAGCAGCTCTAAAGGCGGGGGGGGCACAGATACGCAGTATTTT	CASSSKGGGGTDTQYF
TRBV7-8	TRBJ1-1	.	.	TGTGCCAGCAGCTTAGACGGGAGGCTGAACACTGAAGCTTTCTTT	CASSLDGRLNTEAFF
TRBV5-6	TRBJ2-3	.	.	TGTGCCAGCAGCTTCGTCGGGGGAGATACGCAGTATTTT	CASSFVGGDTQYF
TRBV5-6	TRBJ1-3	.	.	TGTGCCAGCAGCTTAAAAAACGGTCCTGGAAACACCATATATTTT	CASSLKNGPGNTIYF
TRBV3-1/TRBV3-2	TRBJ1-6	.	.	TGTGCCAGCAGCCAAGGACAGGCTAATTCACCCCTCCACTTT	CASSQGQANSPLHF
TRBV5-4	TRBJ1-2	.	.	TGTGCCAGCAGCTTGGTATCAGTCGCCAACTATGGCTACACCTTC	CASSLVSVANYGYTF
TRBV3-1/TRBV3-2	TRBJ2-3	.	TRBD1	TGTGCCAGCAGCCTAAGGGGGCCGACAGATACGCAGTATTTT	CASSLRGPTDTQYF
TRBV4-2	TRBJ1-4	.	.	TGTGCCAGCAGCGTTTGGGGTGGAGGCACTAATGAAAAACTGTTTTTT	CASSVWGGGTNEKLFF